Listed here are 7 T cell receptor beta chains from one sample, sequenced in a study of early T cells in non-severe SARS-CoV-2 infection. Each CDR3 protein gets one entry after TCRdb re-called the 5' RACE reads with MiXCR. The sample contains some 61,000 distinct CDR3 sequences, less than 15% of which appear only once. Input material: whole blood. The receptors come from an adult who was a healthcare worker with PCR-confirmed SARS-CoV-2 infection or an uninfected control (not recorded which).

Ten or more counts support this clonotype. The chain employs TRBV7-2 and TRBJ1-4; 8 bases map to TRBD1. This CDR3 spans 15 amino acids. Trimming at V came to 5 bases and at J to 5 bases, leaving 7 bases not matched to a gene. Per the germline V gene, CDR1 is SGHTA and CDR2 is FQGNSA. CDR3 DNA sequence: TGTGCCAGCAGCCTCACAGGGGGTCAAAATGAAAAACTGTTTTTT. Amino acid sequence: CASSLTGGQNEKLFF.

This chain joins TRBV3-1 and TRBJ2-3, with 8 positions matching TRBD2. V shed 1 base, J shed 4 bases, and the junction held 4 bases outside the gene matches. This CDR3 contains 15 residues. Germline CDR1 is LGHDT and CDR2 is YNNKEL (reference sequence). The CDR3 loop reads CASSQVLAGADTQYF. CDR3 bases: TGTGCCAGCAGCCAAGTCCTAGCGGGCGCAGATACGCAGTATTTT.

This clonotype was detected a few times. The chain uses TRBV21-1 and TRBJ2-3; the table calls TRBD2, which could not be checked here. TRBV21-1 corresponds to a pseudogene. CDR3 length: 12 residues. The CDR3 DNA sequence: TGTGCCAGCAGCAAAGCCGGAGCTAGCGTGAATTTT. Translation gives CASSKAGASVNF.

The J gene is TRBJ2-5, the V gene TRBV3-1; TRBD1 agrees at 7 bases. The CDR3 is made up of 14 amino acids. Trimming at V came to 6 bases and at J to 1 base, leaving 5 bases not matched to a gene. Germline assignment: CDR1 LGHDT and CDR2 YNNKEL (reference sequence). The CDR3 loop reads CASSRNRGQETQYF. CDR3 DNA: TGTGCCAGCAGTCGGAACAGGGGCCAAGAGACCCAGTACTTC.

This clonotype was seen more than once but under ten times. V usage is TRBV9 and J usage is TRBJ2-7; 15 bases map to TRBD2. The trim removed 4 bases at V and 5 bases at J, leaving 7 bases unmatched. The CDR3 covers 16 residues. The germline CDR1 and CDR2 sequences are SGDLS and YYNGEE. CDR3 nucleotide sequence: TGTGCCAGCAGCCCCGGGACTAGCGGGAGGCCCCACGAGCAGTACTTC. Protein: CASSPGTSGRPHEQYF.

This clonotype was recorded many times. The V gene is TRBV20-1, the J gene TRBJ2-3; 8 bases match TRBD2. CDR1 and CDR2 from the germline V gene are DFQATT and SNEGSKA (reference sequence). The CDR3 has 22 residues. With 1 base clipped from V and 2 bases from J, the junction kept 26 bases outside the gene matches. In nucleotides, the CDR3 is TGCAGTGCTAGAGTGTTCAGTGGAAACTCTTTCTCTACTAGCGGTTCCACAGATACGCAGTATTTT. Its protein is CSARVFSGNSFSTSGSTDTQYF.

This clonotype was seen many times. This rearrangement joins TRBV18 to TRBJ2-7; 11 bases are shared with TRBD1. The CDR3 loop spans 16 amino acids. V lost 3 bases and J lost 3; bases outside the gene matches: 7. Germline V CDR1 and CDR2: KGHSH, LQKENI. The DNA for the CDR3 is TGTGCCAGCTCACCTATTCCCGGGACAGGGGGCTACGAGCAGTACTTC. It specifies CASSPIPGTGGYEQYF.